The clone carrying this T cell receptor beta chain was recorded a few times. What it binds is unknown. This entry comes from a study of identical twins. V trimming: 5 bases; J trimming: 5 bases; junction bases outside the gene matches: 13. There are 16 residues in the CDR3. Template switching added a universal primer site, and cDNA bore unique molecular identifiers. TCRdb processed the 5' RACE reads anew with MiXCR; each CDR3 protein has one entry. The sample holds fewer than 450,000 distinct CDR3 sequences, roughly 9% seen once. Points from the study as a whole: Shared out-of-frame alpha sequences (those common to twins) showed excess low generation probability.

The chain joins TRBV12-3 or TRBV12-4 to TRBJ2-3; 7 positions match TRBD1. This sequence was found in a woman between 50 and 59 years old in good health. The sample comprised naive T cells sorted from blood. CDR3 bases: TGTGCCAGCAGTGGTTTTGATAGGGGGCTATTAGATACGCAGTATTTT. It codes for CASSGFDRGLLDTQYF.